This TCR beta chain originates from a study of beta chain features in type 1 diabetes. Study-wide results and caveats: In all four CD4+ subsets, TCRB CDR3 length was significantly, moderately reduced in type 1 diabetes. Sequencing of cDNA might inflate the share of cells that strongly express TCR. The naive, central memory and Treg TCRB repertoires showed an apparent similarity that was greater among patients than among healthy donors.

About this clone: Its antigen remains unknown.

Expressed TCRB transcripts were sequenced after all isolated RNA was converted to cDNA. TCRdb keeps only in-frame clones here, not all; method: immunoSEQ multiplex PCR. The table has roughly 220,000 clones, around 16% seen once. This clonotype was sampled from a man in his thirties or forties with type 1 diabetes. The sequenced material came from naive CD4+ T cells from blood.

The CDR3 here is CASRPLGEGRNEQFF. CDR3 coding DNA: TGTGCCAGCAGGCCCCTAGGGGAGGGTAGAAATGAGCAGTTCTTC. V gene TRBV28 combines with J gene TRBJ2-1, with 7 bases aligning to TRBD2. From germline, CDR1 is MDHEN and CDR2 SYDVKM. V was pared by 6 bases and J by 7 bases, with 12 bases of the junction left unmatched. The CDR3 has 15 amino acids.